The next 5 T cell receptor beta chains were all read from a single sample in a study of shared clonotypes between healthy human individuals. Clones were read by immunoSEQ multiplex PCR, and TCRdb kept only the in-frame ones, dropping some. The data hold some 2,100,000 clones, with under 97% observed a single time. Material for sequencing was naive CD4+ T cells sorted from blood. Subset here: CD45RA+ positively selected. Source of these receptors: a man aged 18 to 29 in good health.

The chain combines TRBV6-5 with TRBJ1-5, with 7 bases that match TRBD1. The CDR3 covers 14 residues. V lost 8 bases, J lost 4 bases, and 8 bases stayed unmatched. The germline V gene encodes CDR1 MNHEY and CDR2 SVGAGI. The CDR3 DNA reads TGTGCCAGCGGGGACAGTTCCATTAATCAGCCCCAGCATTTT. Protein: CASGDSSINQPQHF.

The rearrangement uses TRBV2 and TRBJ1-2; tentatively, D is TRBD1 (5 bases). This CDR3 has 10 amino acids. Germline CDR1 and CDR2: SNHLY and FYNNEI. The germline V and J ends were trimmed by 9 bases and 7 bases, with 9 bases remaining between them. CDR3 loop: CARGETGYTF. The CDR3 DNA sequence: TGTGCCAGGGGGGAGACTGGCTACACCTTC.

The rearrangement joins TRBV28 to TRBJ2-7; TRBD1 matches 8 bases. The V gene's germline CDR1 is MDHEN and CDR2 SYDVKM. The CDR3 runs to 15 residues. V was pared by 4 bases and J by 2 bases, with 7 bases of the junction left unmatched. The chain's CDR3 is CASSSLPQGAYEQYF. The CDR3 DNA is TGTGCCAGCAGTTCCTTACCACAGGGGGCCTACGAGCAGTACTTC.

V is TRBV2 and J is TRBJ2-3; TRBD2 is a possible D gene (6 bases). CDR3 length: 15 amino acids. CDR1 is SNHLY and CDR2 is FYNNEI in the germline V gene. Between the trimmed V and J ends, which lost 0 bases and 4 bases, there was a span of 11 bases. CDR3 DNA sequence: TGTGCCAGCAGTGAAGCGGCGGTAGCGGCAGATACGCAGTATTTT. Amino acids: CASSEAAVAADTQYF.

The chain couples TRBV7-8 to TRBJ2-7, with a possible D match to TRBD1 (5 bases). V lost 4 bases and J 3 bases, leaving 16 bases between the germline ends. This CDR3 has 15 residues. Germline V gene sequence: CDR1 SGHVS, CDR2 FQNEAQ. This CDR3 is CASSSQGIPYYEQYF. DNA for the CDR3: TGTGCCAGCAGCTCCCAGGGAATTCCTTACTACGAGCAGTACTTC.